This TCR beta chain was sequenced for a study of CXCR3-negative and CXCR3-positive naive CD8 T cells (dated by TCRdb to between 2018 and 2020). Some background on the complete study: In total, some 150 million TRB reads were obtained, which works out to roughly 1.5 +/- 0.3 million reads per library. The diversity and physicochemical repertoire analyses included some 11 donors pooled from two independent experiments. For the TRBV-TRBJ cluster analysis, the naive subsets came from a handful of donors, while the memory cells came from 3 donors. Results and caveats for the whole study, not just this receptor: Because surface CD5, which is linked to self-reactivity in mice, was comparable between the naive subsets, TCR interaction strength was also inferred from TRB CDR3 physicochemical properties. TRBV-TRBJ usage was similar between naive CXCR3-negative and CXCR3-positive cells from the same donor, while memory cells showed distinct patterns. Freshly isolated PBMCs were used for most assays because CXCR3 expression went down partially after cryopreservation. Both naive subsets had comparably high repertoire diversity, while memory CD8+ T cells had much lower repertoire diversity. TRB CDR3s from CXCR3-positive naive cells showed higher hydrophobicity (lower Kidera factor 4), lower energy, and higher strength and volume indices than CXCR3-negative naive cells.

With respect to this clonotype: Its antigen is unknown.

TCRdb lists the instrument as NextSeq 550. The Human TCR Profiling Kit (MiLaboratory) was used to prepare UMI-labeled 5' RACE TRB cDNA libraries. The full amount of extracted RNA was used for cDNA synthesis, and the full amount of resulting cDNA was used for PCR amplification. Libraries were prepared in parallel with an identical number of PCR cycles. The paper's processing steps were these. About 54,000 +/- 9,700 unique UMI-labeled TRB cDNA molecules per library were extracted with MIGEC and MiXCR, with at least two reads per UMI required. On average, roughly 40,000 +/- 10,000 functional in-frame TRB CDR3 nucleotide clonotypes lacking stop codons were found per library. Diversity metrics, including normalized Shannon-Wiener and Chao1, were computed in VDJtools after downsampling to 5000 UMI-labeled TRB molecules per sample. Clonotype-size-weighted physicochemical properties of the central five CDR3 residues (interaction energy, strength, volume and Kidera factor 4) were computed in VDJtools. Following reprocessing of the reads by TCRdb, the data hold one row per CDR3 protein sequence and no DNA is available. TCRdb's processing, not the study's, gives the V and J calls here. The sample's table lists a count of 100,000 to 150,000 distinct CDR3 sequences. Together, the top ten hold around 0.27% of the sample.

Each CD8+ T cell subset was flow-sorted in triplicate, with over 250,000 cells per subset placed directly into RLT lysis buffer. To keep memory contaminants out, a stringent definition of naive CD8+ T cells was applied: CD45RO-CCR7+CD27+CD95-. Standard density gradient centrifugation was used to isolate peripheral blood mononuclear cells from buffy coats. Naive CXCR3-negative and CXCR3-positive CD8+ T cells were flow-sorted using a FACSAria III. Total RNA was extracted from sorted cells using an RNeasy Mini Kit. The sequencing input was naive CXCR3- CD8+ T cells from blood. The cell subset or site label, read with the paper, signifies: CD45RO-CCR7+CD27+CD95- naive CD8+ T cells lacking CXCR3 (TNR3-). This sequence was found in a human donor in good health. Some clones in this sample may be carry-over from other donors' samples.

The CDR3 reads CASSLAASGGNEQYF. The chain uses TRBV7-6 and TRBJ2-7; TCRdb names TRBD1, which stays unverified in the absence of DNA. Sequences SGHVS (CDR1) and FNYEAQ (CDR2) are obtained from the germline V gene. Including the terminal cysteine and phenylalanine, the CDR3 comprises 15 residues. DNA was not recorded.